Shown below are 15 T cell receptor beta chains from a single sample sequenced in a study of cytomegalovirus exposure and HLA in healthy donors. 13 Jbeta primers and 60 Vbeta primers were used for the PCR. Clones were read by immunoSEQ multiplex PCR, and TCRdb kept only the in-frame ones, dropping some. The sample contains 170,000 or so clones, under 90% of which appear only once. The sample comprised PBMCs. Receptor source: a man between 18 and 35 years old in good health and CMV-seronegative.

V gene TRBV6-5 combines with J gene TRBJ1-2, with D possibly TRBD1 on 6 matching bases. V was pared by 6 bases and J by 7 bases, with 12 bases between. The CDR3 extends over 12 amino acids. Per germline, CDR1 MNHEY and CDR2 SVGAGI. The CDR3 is CASSRGGAGYTF. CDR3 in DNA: TGTGCCAGCAGCCGGGGGGGGGCTGGCTACACCTTC.

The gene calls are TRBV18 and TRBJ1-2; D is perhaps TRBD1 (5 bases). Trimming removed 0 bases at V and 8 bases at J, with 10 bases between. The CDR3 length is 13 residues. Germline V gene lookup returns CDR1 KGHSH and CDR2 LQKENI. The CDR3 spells CASSPPAGLGYTF. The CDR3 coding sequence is TGTGCCAGCTCACCACCGGCGGGGCTCGGCTACACCTTC.

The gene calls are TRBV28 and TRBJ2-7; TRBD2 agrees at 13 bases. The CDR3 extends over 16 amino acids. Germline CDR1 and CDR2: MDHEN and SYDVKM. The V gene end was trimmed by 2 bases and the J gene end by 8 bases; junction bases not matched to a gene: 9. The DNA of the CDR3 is TGTGCCAGCAGTTTAGGGGCAATGGGACTAGCGGGAAAGCAGTACTTC. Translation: CASSLGAMGLAGKQYF.

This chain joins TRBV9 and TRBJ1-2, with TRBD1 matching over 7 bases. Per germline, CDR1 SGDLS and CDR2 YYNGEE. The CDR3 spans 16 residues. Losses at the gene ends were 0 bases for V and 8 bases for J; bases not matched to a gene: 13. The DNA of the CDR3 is TGTGCCAGCAGCGTAGGAGGGACAGCACGACCGAGGGGCTACACCTTC. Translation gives CASSVGGTARPRGYTF.

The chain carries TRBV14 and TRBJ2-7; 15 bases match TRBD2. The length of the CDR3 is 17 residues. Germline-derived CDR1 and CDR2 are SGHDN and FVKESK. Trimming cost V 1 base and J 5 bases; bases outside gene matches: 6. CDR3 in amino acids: CASSQGTSGGAFHEQYF. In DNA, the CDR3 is TGTGCCAGCAGCCAAGGGACTAGCGGGGGGGCGTTCCACGAGCAGTACTTC.

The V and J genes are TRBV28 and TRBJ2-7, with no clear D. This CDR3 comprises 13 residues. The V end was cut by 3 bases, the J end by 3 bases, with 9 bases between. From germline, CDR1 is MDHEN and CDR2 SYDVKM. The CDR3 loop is CASSLSDIYEQYF. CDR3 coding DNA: TGTGCCAGCAGTTTGTCAGACATCTACGAGCAGTACTTC.

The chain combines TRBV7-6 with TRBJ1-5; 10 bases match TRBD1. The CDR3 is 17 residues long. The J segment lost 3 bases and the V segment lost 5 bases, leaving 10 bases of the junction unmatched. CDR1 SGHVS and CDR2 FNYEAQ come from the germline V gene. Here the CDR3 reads CASSGEGGTGVNQPQHF. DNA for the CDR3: TGTGCCAGCAGCGGAGAAGGGGGGACAGGGGTCAATCAGCCCCAGCATTTT. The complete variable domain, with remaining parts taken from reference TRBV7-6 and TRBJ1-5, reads GAGVSQSPRYKVTKRGQDVALRCDPISGHVSLYWYRQALGQGPEFLTYFNYEAQQDKSGLPNDRFSAERPEGSISTLTIQRTEQRDSAMYRCASSGEGGTGVNQPQHFGDGTRLSIL.

The CDR3 region is CATRGGETQYF. CDR3 nucleotide sequence: TGTGCCACCAGGGGGGGGGAGACCCAGTACTTC. This chain uses TRBV10-3 with TRBJ2-5; TRBD1 or TRBD2 may be the D gene (7 bases each). CDR3 length: 11 amino acids. The V gene's germline CDR1 is ENHRY and CDR2 SYGVKD. V lost 10 bases, J lost 5 bases, and 11 bases lay in between.

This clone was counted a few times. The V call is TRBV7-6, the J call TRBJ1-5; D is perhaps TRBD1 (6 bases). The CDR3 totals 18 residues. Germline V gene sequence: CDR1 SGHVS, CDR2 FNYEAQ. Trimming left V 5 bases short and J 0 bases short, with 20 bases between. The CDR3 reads CASSPPPAGQHSNQPQHF. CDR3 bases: TGTGCCAGCAGCCCCCCCCCGGCCGGACAGCATAGCAATCAGCCCCAGCATTTT. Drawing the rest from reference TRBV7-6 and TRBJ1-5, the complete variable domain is GAGVSQSPRYKVTKRGQDVALRCDPISGHVSLYWYRQALGQGPEFLTYFNYEAQQDKSGLPNDRFSAERPEGSISTLTIQRTEQRDSAMYRCASSPPPAGQHSNQPQHFGDGTRLSIL.

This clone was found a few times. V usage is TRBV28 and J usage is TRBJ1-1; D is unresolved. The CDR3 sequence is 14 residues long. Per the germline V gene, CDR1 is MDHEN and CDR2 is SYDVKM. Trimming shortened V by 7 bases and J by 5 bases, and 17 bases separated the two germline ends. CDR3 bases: TGTGCCAGCACCCGACATGCCTCAGGAACTGAAGCTTTCTTT. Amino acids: CASTRHASGTEAFF.

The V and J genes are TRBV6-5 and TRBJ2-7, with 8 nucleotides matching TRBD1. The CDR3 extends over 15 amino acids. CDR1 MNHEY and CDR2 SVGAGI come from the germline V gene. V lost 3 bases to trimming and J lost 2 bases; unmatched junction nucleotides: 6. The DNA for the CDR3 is TGTGCCAGCAGTTATTCGGACAGGGATCCCTACGAGCAGTACTTC. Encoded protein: CASSYSDRDPYEQYF.

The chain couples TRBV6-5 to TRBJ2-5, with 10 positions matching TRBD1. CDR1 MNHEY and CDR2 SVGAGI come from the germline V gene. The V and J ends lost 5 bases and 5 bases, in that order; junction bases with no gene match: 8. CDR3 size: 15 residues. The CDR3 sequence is CASSHPGTGVETQYF. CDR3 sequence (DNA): TGTGCCAGCAGTCATCCCGGGACAGGGGTTGAGACCCAGTACTTC.

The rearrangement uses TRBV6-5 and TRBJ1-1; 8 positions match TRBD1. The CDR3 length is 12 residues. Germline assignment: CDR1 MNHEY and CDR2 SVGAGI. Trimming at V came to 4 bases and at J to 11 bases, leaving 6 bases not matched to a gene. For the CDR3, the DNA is TGTGCCAGCAGTTCCGCAGGGGGCTCGGCTTTCTTT. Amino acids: CASSSAGGSAFF.

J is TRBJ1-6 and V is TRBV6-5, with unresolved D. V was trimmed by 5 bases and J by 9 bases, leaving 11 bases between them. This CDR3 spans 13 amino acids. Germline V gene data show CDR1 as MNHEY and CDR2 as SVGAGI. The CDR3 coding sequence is TGTGCCAGCAGTGATTTAAACGGTTCACCCCTCCACTTT. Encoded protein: CASSDLNGSPLHF.

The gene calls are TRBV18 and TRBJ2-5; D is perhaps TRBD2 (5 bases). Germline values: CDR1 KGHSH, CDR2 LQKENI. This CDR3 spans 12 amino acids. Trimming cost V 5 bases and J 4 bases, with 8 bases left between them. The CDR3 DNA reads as TGTGCCAGCTCAGAGGGTCCAGAGACCCAGTACTTC. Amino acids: CASSEGPETQYF.